The 6 T cell receptor beta chains presented below share a single source sample, sequenced in a study of human T cells and chemical hapten exposure. MiXCR, run by TCRdb on the RACE reads, gives a single entry per CDR3 protein. The table lists 340,000 or so distinct CDR3 sequences, 5.5% to 8% of them singletons. As to time point: patch test 1, 2 weeks after DPC sensitization. The treatment is: therapeutic diphenylcyclopropenone sensitization with weekly scalp DPC. Here the sequenced sample was whole blood, taken in connection with sensitization to the hapten diphenylcyclopropenone (DPC). These receptors were collected from a young woman with alopecia areata. Some clones in this sample may be carry-over from other donors' samples.

The table lists this clonotype with many counts. V gene TRBV5-1 combines with J gene TRBJ2-7; 7 positions match TRBD1. Germline CDR1 and CDR2: SGHRS and YFSETQ. There are 14 residues in the CDR3. V dropped 3 bases and J dropped 4; count of bases not matched to a gene: 7. DNA of the CDR3: TGCGCCAGCAGCTACCGACAGGGACCTTACGAGCAGTACTTC. Amino acids: CASSYRQGPYEQYF.

Only a few counts were recorded for this clonotype. The chain is built from TRBV4-3 and TRBJ2-7; D gene ambiguous. Trimming shortened V by 1 base and J by 1 base, and 8 bases separated the two germline ends. The CDR3 has 14 amino acids. CDR1 and CDR2 from the germline V gene are LGHNA and YSLEER. The CDR3 nucleotides read TGCGCCAGCAGCCAAGCCGCTGGTTCCTACGAGCAGTACTTC. Translating it yields CASSQAAGSYEQYF.

The chain uses TRBV21-1 and TRBJ2-3; TRBD2 is the table's D call, not checked against the DNA. TRBV21-1 is a known pseudogene. The CDR3 consists of 15 residues. The CDR3 region has the DNA TGTGCCAGCCCGTCGAGGGTCGGACCCACAGATACGCAGTATTTT. This encodes CASPSRVGPTDTQYF.

On this clonotype: The junction does not match germline at one end; this may be a read error. J is TRBJ2-3 and V is TRBV4-2, with D possibly called TRBD1 or TRBD2 (5 bases each). CDR1 and CDR2 from the germline V gene are LGHNA and YNFKEQ. The CDR3 is 15 amino acids. The CDR3 nucleotides are TGTGCCAGCAGCAAAGAGGGGCGATGCACAGATACGCAGTATTTT. Protein product: CASSKEGRCTDTQYF.

This clonotype has only a few counts. The J gene is TRBJ2-7, the V gene TRBV20-1; no reliable D call. The CDR3 spans 12 residues. The germline V gene encodes CDR1 DFQATT and CDR2 SNEGSKA (reference sequence). V lost 5 bases to trimming and J lost 6 bases, with 14 bases between them. CDR3 amino acids: CSAPSEDPEQYF. CDR3 DNA sequence: TGCAGTGCTCCTTCGGAAGACCCCGAGCAGTACTTC.

There are a few counts of this clonotype. The chain has TRBV7-2 and TRBJ2-1; 14 positions agree with TRBD2. In germline, CDR1 is SGHTA, CDR2 FQGNSA. This CDR3 is built from 17 residues. J lost 10 bases, V lost 5 bases, and 13 bases had no gene match. DNA of the CDR3: TGTGCCAGCAGCCGGACTAGCGGGGGGACCCTCCGATCGGAGCAGTTCTTC. Translated, it gives CASSRTSGGTLRSEQFF.